This paragraph reports one T cell receptor beta chain. The germline V gene encodes CDR1 MNHEY and CDR2 SVGAGI. With V trimmed by 7 bases and J by 7 bases, 7 bases remained unmatched. The CDR3 contains 14 residues. The data were taken from a study of cytomegalovirus exposure and HLA in healthy donors. Use of 60 Vbeta and 13 Jbeta primers characterized the PCR. The assay was immunoSEQ multiplex PCR, and TCRdb's table has in-frame clones only and misses some. The profile shows around 170,000 clones, more than 65% of them singletons. The receptor was isolated from a man in his fifties in good health and CMV-seropositive. The chain uses TRBV6-5 and TRBJ2-1; 10 bases match TRBD1. Sequenced input: PBMCs. The CDR3 region is CASKDRGKTNEQFF. In DNA, the CDR3 is TGTGCCAGCAAGGACAGGGGGAAAACGAATGAGCAGTTCTTC.